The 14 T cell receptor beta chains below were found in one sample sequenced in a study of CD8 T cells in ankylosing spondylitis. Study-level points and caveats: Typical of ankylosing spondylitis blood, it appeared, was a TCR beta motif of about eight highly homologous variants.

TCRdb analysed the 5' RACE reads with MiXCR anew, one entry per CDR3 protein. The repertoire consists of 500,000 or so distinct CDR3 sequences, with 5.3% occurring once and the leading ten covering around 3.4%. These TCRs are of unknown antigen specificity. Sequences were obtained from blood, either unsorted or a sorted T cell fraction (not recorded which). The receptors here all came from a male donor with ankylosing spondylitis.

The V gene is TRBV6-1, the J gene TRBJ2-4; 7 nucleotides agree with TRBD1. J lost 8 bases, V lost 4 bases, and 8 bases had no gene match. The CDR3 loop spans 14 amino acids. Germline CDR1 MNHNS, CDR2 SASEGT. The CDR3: CASSATSQGYIQYF. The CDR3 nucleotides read TGTGCCAGCAGTGCTACTTCACAGGGGTACATTCAGTACTTC.

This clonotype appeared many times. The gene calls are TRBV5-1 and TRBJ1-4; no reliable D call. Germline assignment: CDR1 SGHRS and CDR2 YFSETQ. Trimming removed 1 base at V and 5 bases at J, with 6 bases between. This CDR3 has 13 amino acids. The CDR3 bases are TGCGCCAGCAGCTTGAGTTTGAATGAAAAACTGTTTTTT. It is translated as CASSLSLNEKLFF.

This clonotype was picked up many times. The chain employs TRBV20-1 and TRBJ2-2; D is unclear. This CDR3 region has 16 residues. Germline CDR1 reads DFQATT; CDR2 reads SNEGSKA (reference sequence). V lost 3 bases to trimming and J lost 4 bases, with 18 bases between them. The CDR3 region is CSARQIGAISTGELFF. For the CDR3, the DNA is TGCAGTGCTAGGCAGATTGGCGCGATTTCCACCGGGGAGCTGTTTTTT.

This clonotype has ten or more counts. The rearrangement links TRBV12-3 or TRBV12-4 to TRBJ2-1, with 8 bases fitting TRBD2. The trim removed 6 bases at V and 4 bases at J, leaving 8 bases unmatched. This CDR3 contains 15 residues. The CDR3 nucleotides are TGTGCCAGCAGCATCCAGCGGGAGTCTTACAATGAGCAGTTCTTC. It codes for CASSIQRESYNEQFF.

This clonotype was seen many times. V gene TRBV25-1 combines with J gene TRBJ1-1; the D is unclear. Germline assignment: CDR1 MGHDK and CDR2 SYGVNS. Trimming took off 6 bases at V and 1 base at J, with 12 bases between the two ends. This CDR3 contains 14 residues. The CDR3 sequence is CASRTLAGNTEAFF. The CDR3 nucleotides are TGTGCCAGCAGGACCCTGGCAGGGAACACTGAAGCTTTCTTT.

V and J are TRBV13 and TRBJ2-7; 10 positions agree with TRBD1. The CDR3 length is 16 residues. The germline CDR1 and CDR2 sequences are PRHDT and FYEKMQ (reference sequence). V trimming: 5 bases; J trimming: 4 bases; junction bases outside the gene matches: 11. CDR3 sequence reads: CASSPRPGQGPYEQYF. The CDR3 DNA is TGTGCCAGCAGCCCTAGACCGGGACAGGGGCCGTACGAGCAGTACTTC.

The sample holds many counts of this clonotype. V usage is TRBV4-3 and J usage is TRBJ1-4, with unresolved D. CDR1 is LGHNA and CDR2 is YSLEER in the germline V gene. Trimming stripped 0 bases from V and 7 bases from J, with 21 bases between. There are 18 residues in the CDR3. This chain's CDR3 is CASSQETGRGLGGEKLFF. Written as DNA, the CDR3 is TGCGCCAGCAGCCAAGAAACTGGGCGGGGTTTGGGTGGTGAAAAACTGTTTTTT.

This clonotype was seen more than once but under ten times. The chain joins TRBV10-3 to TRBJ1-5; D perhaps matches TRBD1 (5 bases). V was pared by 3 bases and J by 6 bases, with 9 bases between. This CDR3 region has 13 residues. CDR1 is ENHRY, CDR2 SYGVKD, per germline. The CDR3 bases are TGTGCCATCAGTGACAGGGCAAGTCAGCCCCAGCATTTT. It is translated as CAISDRASQPQHF.

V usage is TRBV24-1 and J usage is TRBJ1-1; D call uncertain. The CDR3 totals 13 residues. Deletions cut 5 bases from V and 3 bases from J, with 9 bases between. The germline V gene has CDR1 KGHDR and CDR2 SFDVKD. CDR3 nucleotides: TGTGCCACCAGTGGATCACGAGACACTGAAGCTTTCTTT. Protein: CATSGSRDTEAFF.

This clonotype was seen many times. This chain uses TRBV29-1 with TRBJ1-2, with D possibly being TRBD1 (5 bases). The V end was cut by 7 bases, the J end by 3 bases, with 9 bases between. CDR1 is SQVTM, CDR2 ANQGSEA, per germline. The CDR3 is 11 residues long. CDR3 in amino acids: CSAWGDYGYTF. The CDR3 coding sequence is TGCAGCGCTTGGGGGGACTATGGCTACACCTTC.

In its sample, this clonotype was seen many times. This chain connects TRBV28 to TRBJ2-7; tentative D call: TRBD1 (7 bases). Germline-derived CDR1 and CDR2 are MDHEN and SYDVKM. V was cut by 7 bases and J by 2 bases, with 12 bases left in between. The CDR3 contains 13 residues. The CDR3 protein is CASKGRGAYEQYF. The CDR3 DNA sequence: TGTGCCAGCAAGGGCAGGGGGGCCTACGAGCAGTACTTC.

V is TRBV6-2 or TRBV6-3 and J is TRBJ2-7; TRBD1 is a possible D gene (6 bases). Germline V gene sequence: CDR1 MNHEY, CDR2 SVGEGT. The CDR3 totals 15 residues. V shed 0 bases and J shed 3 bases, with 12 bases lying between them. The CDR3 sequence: CASSYSRGFRYEQYF. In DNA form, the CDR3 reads TGTGCCAGCAGTTACTCCAGGGGTTTCCGCTACGAGCAGTACTTC.

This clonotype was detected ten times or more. CDR3: CSARRADTQYF. The CDR3 nucleotides are TGCAGTGCTAGAAGAGCAGATACGCAGTATTTT. V is TRBV20-1 and J is TRBJ2-3; unclear D gene. The CDR3 is 11 amino acids. CDR1 DFQATT and CDR2 SNEGSKA come from the germline V gene (reference sequence). The V end was cut by 2 bases, the J end by 4 bases, with 4 bases between.

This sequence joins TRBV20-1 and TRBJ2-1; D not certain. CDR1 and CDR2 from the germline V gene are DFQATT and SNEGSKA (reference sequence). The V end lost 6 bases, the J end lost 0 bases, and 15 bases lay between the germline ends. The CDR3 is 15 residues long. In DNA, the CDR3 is TGCAGTGCGCTAGATCCCCAGAGCTCCTACAATGAGCAGTTCTTC. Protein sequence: CSALDPQSSYNEQFF.